The present TCR beta chain was sequenced within a study of beta chain features in type 1 diabetes. General study points: PCR may have favored shorter templates equally in patients and controls. For Type 1 diabetes patients, all four CD4+ subsets carried TCRB CDR3s that were moderately but significantly shorter. Among type 1 diabetes patients, VDJ junctions had fewer insertions and more deletions.

Reverse transcription of all isolated RNA meant that expressed TCRB transcripts were sequenced. Read counts averaged around 4 million for samples of naive, central memory and regulatory T cells. Profiling relied on immunoSEQ multiplex PCR, and the TCRdb table lists in-frame clones only, not all of them. The sample lists around 170,000 clones, roughly 9% occurring once. J gave up 4 bases and V 3 bases, and 7 bases lay outside the gene matches. CDR1 is MDHEN, CDR2 SYDVKM, per germline. This CDR3 comprises 15 residues. In total, each donor contributed a single heparinised blood draw that averaged about 110 mL. Remarks on this clone: Antigen: not known.

The sequenced sample consisted of central memory CD4+ T cells from blood. The sequence was obtained from a woman in her twenties or thirties with type 1 diabetes. The genes are TRBV28 and TRBJ1-2, with TRBD1 matching 8 bases. The CDR3 sequence: CASSFTGGGGYGYTF. The CDR3 DNA reads TGTGCCAGCAGTTTCACAGGGGGGGGTGGCTATGGCTACACCTTC.